This T cell receptor beta chain was sequenced for a study of post-analysis software for immune sequencing data. Germline V CDR1 and CDR2: SGHDN, FVKESK. This CDR3 has 16 amino acids. The ends were cut back, 1 base at V and 0 bases at J, with 10 bases in the middle. Study-wide points: Roughly five TRBV segments were significantly more frequent in patients than in controls. TRBV5-6, TRBV5-1 and TRBV20-1 were among these segments.

As to this clonotype: Its antigen is unidentified.

TCR beta libraries were prepared from cDNA with unique molecular identifiers. Input amounts of about 0.85 to 10 million T cells were used. These gave some 500,000 cDNA molecules, so each molecule approximated one T cell. A single record per CDR3 protein comes from TCRdb applying MiXCR to the PCR reads. The table shows approximately 660,000 distinct CDR3 sequences, with around 64% occurring only once. The source material was blood. This TCR came from a girl aged 2-10 years with multiple sclerosis. The chain combines TRBV14 with TRBJ2-1; D is perhaps TRBD2 (5 bases). The CDR3 sequence is CASSQVGGASYNEQFF. The DNA of the CDR3 is TGTGCCAGCAGCCAAGTCGGAGGAGCCTCCTACAATGAGCAGTTCTTC. The full variable domain, its missing parts supplied by reference TRBV14 and TRBJ2-1, is EAGVTQFPSHSVIEKGQTVTLRCDPISGHDNLYWYRRVMGKEIKFLLHFVKESKQDESGMPNNRFLAERTGGTYSTLKVQPAELEDSGVYFCASSQVGGASYNEQFFGPGTRLTVL.